Shown below are 6 T cell receptor beta chains from a single sample sequenced in a study of CD8+ T cells in alopecia areata. As for treatment: oral pan-JAK inhibitor, 5-10 mg twice daily. RNA extraction and reverse transcription yielded cDNA as sequencing template. The repertoire was sequenced with immunoSEQ multiplex PCR; TCRdb's copy has only in-frame clones and lacks some. The profile shows 150,000 to 200,000 clones, less than 70% of them singletons. The sample was CD4+ T cells sorted from blood, taken around week 50, from a patient treated with tofacitinib. All receptors come from a human donor with alopecia areata.

This clone was counted between two and nine times. The CDR3 loop is CASSFGAGGINSPLHF. CDR3 DNA sequence: TGTGCCAGCAGTTTTGGGGCAGGGGGAATCAATTCACCCCTCCACTTT. The chain joins TRBV28 to TRBJ1-6; TRBD1 matches 7 bases. The germline CDR1 and CDR2 sequences are MDHEN and SYDVKM. V lost 3 bases to trimming and J lost 7 bases; unmatched junction nucleotides: 9. CDR3 length: 16 amino acids.

J is TRBJ2-1 and V is TRBV30, with D maybe TRBD2 (5 bases). The CDR3 length is 14 residues. The ends were cut back, 0 bases at V and 7 bases at J, with 13 bases in the middle. Germline V gene sequence: CDR1 GTSNPN, CDR2 SVGIG (reference sequence). The CDR3 nucleotides are TGTGCCTGGAGTGTACTCGAGCGGAAAAATGAGCAGTTCTTC. This codes for CAWSVLERKNEQFF.

This clone was seen more than once but under ten times. The V call is TRBV5-1, the J call TRBJ2-7, with D possibly being TRBD2 (6 bases). The CDR3 runs to 13 residues. V lost 0 bases and J 7 bases, leaving 11 bases between the germline ends. Per the germline V gene, CDR1 is SGHRS and CDR2 is YFSETQ. The CDR3 reads CASSLVGGEEQYF. DNA of the CDR3: TGCGCCAGCAGCTTGGTTGGAGGGGAGGAGCAGTACTTC.

This clone turned up a few times. This rearrangement joins TRBV29-1 to TRBJ1-2, with 7 bases that match TRBD1. Germline V gene data show CDR1 as SQVTM and CDR2 as ANQGSEA. The V gene end was trimmed by 3 bases and the J gene end by 3 bases; junction bases not matched to a gene: 10. This CDR3 has 15 residues. The CDR3 nucleotides read TGCAGCGTTGACCTACGGACAGGCGAGTACTATGGCTACACCTTC. Amino acids: CSVDLRTGEYYGYTF.

V is TRBV29-1 and J is TRBJ1-2; 7 bases match TRBD1. The V gene end was trimmed by 5 bases and the J gene end by 6 bases; junction bases not matched to a gene: 6. Germline-derived CDR1 and CDR2 are SQVTM and ANQGSEA. The CDR3 is 12 residues long. CDR3 coding DNA: TGCAGCGTTACAGGGGAATGGAATGGCTACACCTTC. Its translation is CSVTGEWNGYTF.

The sample holds a few counts of this clone. V is TRBV11-2 and J is TRBJ2-7, with a tentative D call TRBD2 (6 bases). Between the trimmed V and J ends, which lost 1 base and 3 bases, there was a span of 13 bases. Per germline, CDR1 SGHAT and CDR2 FQNNGV. The CDR3 spans 15 residues. In nucleotides, the CDR3 is TGTGCCAGCAGCTTAGGCGGGGCAGGGAGCTACGAGCAGTACTTC. It yields the protein CASSLGGAGSYEQYF.